This T cell receptor (beta chain) was sequenced during a study of shared clonotypes between healthy human individuals. General study points: Genetic and exposure-history diversity was limited by the small donor number.

CD45RO-negative CD8 cells positively selected for CCR7 made up the naive population, which excluded terminally differentiated effector memory CD45RA+ cells. In regard to this clone: Its antigen is undetermined.

CDR1 is SGDLS, CDR2 YYNGEE, per germline. Trimming left V 3 bases short and J 1 base short, with 13 bases between. The CDR3 is 16 residues long. Original processing notes: From ImmunoSEQ came sequences covering only the junction and carrying no quality scores, so filtering differed. Repertoires were generated with immunoSEQ multiplex PCR, while TCRdb's copy carries only in-frame clones and drops some. V and J calls and clone size are copied from that table; D and trimming were computed from the DNA. The sample lists approximately 2,200,000 clones, approximately 94% occurring once. The receptor's source is a man younger than 35 in good health. Some clones in this sample may be carry-over from other donors' samples. Sequenced material: naive CD8+ T cells from PBMCs. The V and J genes are TRBV9 and TRBJ2-2; no clear D. The DNA of the CDR3 is TGTGCCAGCAGCGCCCGGAGTGGGTGGAACACCGGGGAGCTGTTTTTT. Protein sequence: CASSARSGWNTGELFF.